This entry lists 9 T cell receptor beta chains sequenced from one sample in a study of T cell repertoires in cytomegalovirus infection. TCRdb passed the reads through MiXCR, listing each CDR3 protein once. Among about 920,000 distinct CDR3 sequences listed, 31% were seen once. These receptors' targets are unknown. The sequenced sample was cultured CD8+ T cells from PBMCs, obtained from culture after CMV antigen stimulation. The receptors were sampled from a human donor in good health (CMV status not recorded). Some clones in this sample may be carry-over from other donors' samples.

The chain joins TRBV12-3 or TRBV12-4 to TRBJ2-5; the match to TRBD1 covers 8 bases. This CDR3 comprises 16 residues. V was clipped by 11 bases and J by 6 bases; unmatched bases: 20. This chain's CDR3 is CACKSGQGGFLKTQYF. The DNA for the CDR3 is TGTGCCTGCAAAAGTGGACAGGGAGGATTCCTAAAGACCCAGTACTTC.

The table lists this clonotype with a few counts. The chain combines TRBV6-5 with TRBJ1-1; D is uncertain. The V and J ends lost 7 bases and 5 bases respectively, with 14 bases between them. The CDR3 extends over 13 amino acids. Germline loops: CDR1 MNHEY, CDR2 SVGAGI. The CDR3 sequence: CASINPAETEAFF. In nucleotides, the CDR3 is TGTGCCAGCATCAACCCCGCCGAGACTGAAGCTTTCTTT.

The chain joins TRBV19 to TRBJ1-1; D remains ambiguous. The V end was cut by 7 bases, the J end by 1 base, with 10 bases between. CDR1 LNHDA and CDR2 SQIVND come from the germline V gene (reference sequence). This CDR3 has 13 amino acids. The CDR3 DNA reads as TGTGCCAGTACGTACAAGTGGAACACTGAAGCTTTCTTT. It specifies CASTYKWNTEAFF.

This clonotype has a handful of counts. V and J are TRBV24-1 and TRBJ2-3; the D call may be TRBD1 or TRBD2 (7 bases each). Germline V CDR1 and CDR2: KGHDR, SFDVKD. This CDR3 contains 14 residues. V dropped 5 bases and J dropped 5 bases, with 13 bases sitting between them. The CDR3 nucleotides are TGTGCCACCAGTGCAGGGGGGGTAGGAGATACGCAGTATTTT. As protein: CATSAGGVGDTQYF.

The V gene is TRBV4-3, the J gene TRBJ2-5, with 12 bases matching TRBD2. Germline CDR1 reads LGHNA; CDR2 reads YSLEER. V was clipped by 2 bases and J by 7 bases; unmatched bases: 5. This CDR3 has 15 residues. In DNA, the CDR3 is TGCGCCAGCAGCCAAACTAGCGGGGGGATCGGGACCCAGTACTTC. The encoded protein is CASSQTSGGIGTQYF.

V gene TRBV7-6 combines with J gene TRBJ1-1, with TRBD1 identical over 7 bases. Germline trimming cut 5 bases from V and 1 base from J; bases unmatched to any gene: 10. From germline, CDR1 is SGHVS and CDR2 FNYEAQ. CDR3 length: 16 residues. This chain's CDR3 is CASSPGGGNENTEAFF. CDR3 nucleotide sequence: TGTGCCAGCAGCCCGGGAGGGGGCAATGAGAACACTGAAGCTTTCTTT.

V and J are TRBV6-5 and TRBJ2-6, with D perhaps being TRBD1 or TRBD2 (5 bases each). The CDR3 runs to 16 residues. V was cut by 0 bases and J by 4 bases, with 10 bases left in between. CDR1 and CDR2 from the germline V gene are MNHEY and SVGAGI. The DNA of the CDR3 is TGTGCCAGCAGTTACTCTGGGGGATTGGGGGCCAACGTCCTGACTTTC. Protein product: CASSYSGGLGANVLTF.

The CDR3 sequence: CASSIEAESTDTQYF. The CDR3 region has the DNA TGTGCCAGTAGTATAGAGGCGGAAAGCACAGATACGCAGTATTTT. The J gene is TRBJ2-3, the V gene TRBV19; D gene ambiguous. The germline V gene encodes CDR1 LNHDA and CDR2 SQIVND (reference sequence). CDR3 length equals 15 residues. V gave up 0 bases and J gave up 0 bases, with 7 bases separating them.

This clonotype has a single count. This chain connects TRBV28 to TRBJ2-3; 10 bases align to TRBD2. The CDR3 length is 17 residues. Germline loops: CDR1 MDHEN, CDR2 SYDVKM. J lost 0 bases, V lost 8 bases, and 11 bases had no gene match. The CDR3 nucleotides are TGTGCCAGCCTGGGGCTAGCGGGGGCCACTAGCACAGATACGCAGTATTTT. As protein: CASLGLAGATSTDTQYF.